A selection of T cell receptor beta chains follows, all from one sample in a study of OX40 agonist ivuxolimab in advanced cancers. The data were produced by immunoSEQ multiplex PCR, yet TCRdb's version contains in-frame clones alone and is incomplete. The table includes approximately 52,000 clones, about 86% detected once. The material was CD4+ or CD8+ T cells sorted from blood, obtained in a trial of the OX40 agonist ivuxolimab. All receptors derive from an adult with an advanced solid tumor such as melanoma, head and neck, liver or kidney cancer. Both conserved end residues are part of each CDR3. The D gene is left open where the match is weak. Expanded clones are given a class, and other clones once, few, many or no size at all.

j_call v_call clone_size d_call cdr3_aa cdr3_nt
TRBJ1-1 TRBV9 few . CASSVVGGGTEAFF TGTGCCAGCAGCGTAGTTGGGGGAGGGACTGAAGCTTTCTTT
TRBJ2-5 TRBV4-1 . . CASSQTLMGVEQYF TGCGCCAGCAGCCAAACCCTTATGGGGGTAGAGCAGTACTTC
TRBJ1-1 TRBV5-6 . TRBD1 CASSSGTGAFRIF TGTGCCAGCAGCTCCGGGACAGGGGCCTTTCGAATCTTT
TRBJ1-5 TRBV4-1 . . CASSQGYSNQPQHF TGCGCCAGCAGCCAAGGGTATAGCAATCAGCCCCAGCATTTT
TRBJ2-7 TRBV4-2 . . CASSQDAGGAIYEQYF TGTGCCAGCAGCCAAGATGCTGGGGGGGCGATCTACGAGCAGTACTTC
TRBJ2-7 TRBV5-4 . . CASSHGSEGQYF TGTGCCAGCAGCCATGGTTCAGAAGGGCAGTACTTC
TRBJ2-2 TRBV2 . TRBD1 CASPPPGGGSGELFF TGTGCCAGCCCGCCCCCAGGGGGTGGTTCCGGGGAGCTGTTTTTT
TRBJ1-1 TRBV11-3 . . CASSPGSAEAFF TGTGCCAGCAGCCCTGGTAGTGCTGAAGCTTTCTTT
TRBJ1-5 TRBV28 . . CASSLRAGYSNQPQHF TGTGCCAGCAGTTTGCGCGCGGGCTATAGCAATCAGCCCCAGCATTTT
TRBJ1-1 TRBV2 . . CATDGGLLAFF TGTGCCACCGACGGCGGGCTGTTAGCTTTCTTT
TRBJ2-7 TRBV4-1 . . CASSYGTPVPYEQYF TGCGCCAGCAGCTACGGGACACCGGTCCCCTACGAGCAGTACTTC
TRBJ2-7 TRBV13 . TRBD2 CASSSLLGLVTEQYF TGTGCCAGCAGCTCACTCCTGGGACTAGTAACCGAGCAGTACTTC
TRBJ1-2 TRBV19 . TRBD1 CASSITGAGYTF TGTGCCAGTAGTATAACAGGGGCTGGCTACACCTTC
TRBJ2-7 TRBV4-1 . . CASSQLRDYEQYF TGCGCCAGCAGCCAACTCCGGGACTACGAGCAGTACTTC
TRBJ2-7 TRBV5-1 . . CARGNSGGLFSSYEQYF TGCGCCAGGGGAAATAGTGGGGGACTTTTTAGCTCCTACGAGCAGTACTTC
TRBJ1-6 TRBV7-8 few TRBD1 CASSFASGGGNSPLHF TGTGCCAGCAGCTTCGCCTCAGGGGGAGGTAATTCACCCCTCCACTTT
TRBJ2-1 TRBV6-4 . . CASSDQGHEQFF TGTGCCAGCAGTGACCAAGGACATGAGCAGTTCTTC
TRBJ1-1 TRBV7-9 . TRBD1 CASSETGNEAFF TGTGCCAGCAGCGAGACAGGGAATGAAGCTTTCTTT
TRBJ2-2 TRBV9 . . CASSVGGKMNTGELFF TGTGCCAGCAGCGTAGGAGGCAAAATGAACACCGGGGAGCTGTTTTTT
TRBJ1-2 TRBV13 . . CASSLEQDYYGYTF TGTGCCAGCAGCTTAGAACAGGACTACTATGGCTACACCTTC
TRBJ1-2 TRBV29-1 . TRBD1 CSVPGGMGANYGYTF TGCAGCGTTCCAGGGGGGATGGGGGCGAACTATGGCTACACCTTC
TRBJ2-3 TRBV29-1 . . CSVDHRVRTDTQYF TGCAGCGTTGACCACAGGGTCAGAACAGATACGCAGTATTTT
TRBJ1-1 TRBV7-9 . TRBD1 CASSLTNDRAHTEAFF TGTGCCAGCAGCTTAACAAATGACAGGGCCCATACTGAAGCTTTCTTT
TRBJ1-2 TRBV5-5 . . CASSGTIGLLYGYTF TGTGCCAGCAGCGGAACTATAGGACTCCTCTATGGCTACACCTTC
TRBJ2-7 TRBV11-2 once . CASTTGGRGLYDEQYF TGTGCCAGCACCACCGGCGGAAGGGGCCTTTACGACGAGCAGTACTTC
TRBJ2-3 TRBV28 . TRBD2 CASRGTSGDTDTQYF TGTGCCAGCAGAGGGACTAGCGGGGACACAGATACGCAGTATTTT
TRBJ1-1 TRBV11-2 . . CASSHLEGYTEAFF TGTGCCAGCAGCCATTTGGAAGGGTACACTGAAGCTTTCTTT
TRBJ1-2 TRBV9 . TRBD1 CASSGGQGDGYTF TGTGCCAGCAGCGGAGGACAGGGGGATGGCTACACCTTC
TRBJ1-1 TRBV7-3 . . CASSLSIGGEAFF TGTGCCAGCAGCTTAAGTATTGGGGGTGAAGCTTTCTTT
TRBJ1-1 TRBV6-1 . . CASSEALWGENTEAFF TGTGCCAGCAGTGAAGCTCTGTGGGGGGAGAACACTGAAGCTTTCTTT
TRBJ2-7 TRBV6-5 . . CASNMAGEQYF TGTGCCAGCAATATGGCCGGGGAGCAGTACTTC
TRBJ2-7 TRBV15 . . CATSSSGGGAAYEQYF TGTGCCACCAGCAGCTCCGGTGGGGGGGCGGCCTACGAGCAGTACTTC
TRBJ1-2 TRBV19 . . CASSIFGGTLYGYTF TGTGCCAGTAGTATCTTTGGGGGAACCCTCTATGGCTACACCTTC
TRBJ2-7 TRBV10-1 . . CASQTENGYEQYF TGCGCCAGCCAGACAGAAAATGGCTACGAGCAGTACTTC
TRBJ1-1 TRBV5-8 . . CASSLVGSEAFF TGTGCCAGCAGCTTGGTAGGTTCTGAAGCTTTCTTT
TRBJ1-4 TRBV7-3 . . CASSLNGREDEKLFF TGTGCCAGCAGCTTAAATGGTCGAGAGGACGAAAAACTGTTTTTT
TRBJ1-1 TRBV7-6 . . CASSLAELGAMNTEAFF TGTGCCAGCAGCTTAGCGGAGTTAGGGGCTATGAACACTGAAGCTTTCTTT
TRBJ1-1 TRBV6-5 . . CASAVSTATNTEAFF TGTGCCAGCGCTGTATCTACGGCAACGAACACTGAAGCTTTCTTT
TRBJ2-1 TRBV4-2 . . CASSQDPTSGGAVDNEQFF TGTGCCAGCAGCCAAGATCCGACTAGTGGGGGGGCAGTGGACAATGAGCAGTTCTTC
TRBJ2-5 TRBV27 . TRBD2 CASSLSLGLVQETQYF TGTGCCAGCAGTTTGTCTTTGGGACTAGTCCAAGAGACCCAGTACTTC
TRBJ2-7 TRBV4-2 . . CASSPSGPAYEQYF TGTGCCAGCAGCCCGTCAGGACCGGCTTACGAGCAGTACTTC
TRBJ2-7 TRBV4-1 . . CASSPTQGHYEQYF TGCGCCAGCAGCCCTACGCAGGGCCACTACGAGCAGTACTTC
TRBJ2-1 TRBV5-4 . TRBD2 CASSLMRGGYNEQFF TGTGCCAGCAGCTTGATGCGGGGGGGTTACAATGAGCAGTTCTTC
TRBJ2-7 TRBV6-1 . . CASSSQEGDYEQYF TGTGCCAGCAGTTCCCAGGAGGGGGACTACGAGCAGTACTTC
TRBJ1-1 TRBV7-9 . TRBD1 CASSPGTGDLNTEAFF TGTGCCAGCAGCCCCGGGACAGGAGACTTGAACACTGAAGCTTTCTTT
TRBJ1-2 TRBV2 . . CASTRDSAEGYTF TGTGCCAGCACTCGGGACTCCGCCGAGGGCTACACCTTC
TRBJ2-7 TRBV28 . . CASTTGSGYEQYF TGTGCCAGCACCACAGGGTCCGGGTACGAGCAGTACTTC
TRBJ1-6 TRBV27 . . CASSFEGNLDSPLHF TGTGCCAGCAGTTTTGAGGGGAACCTAGATTCACCCCTCCACTTT
TRBJ2-3 TRBV2 . TRBD1 CASHWGQNPSTDTQYF TGTGCCTCTCACTGGGGACAGAATCCTAGCACAGATACGCAGTATTTT
TRBJ1-1 TRBV4-1 . . CASSLRTAIPEAFF TGCGCCAGCAGCCTCCGAACGGCCATCCCTGAAGCTTTCTTT
TRBJ2-4 TRBV7-9 . TRBD1 CASSPPGQENIQYF TGTGCCAGCAGCCCACCGGGACAGGAAAACATTCAGTACTTC
TRBJ1-5 TRBV4-3 . . CASSQDLGGNQPQHF TGCGCCAGCAGCCAAGATCTGGGGGGCAATCAGCCCCAGCATTTT
TRBJ1-5 TRBV28 . . CASSLAGPQPQHF TGTGCCAGCAGTTTGGCGGGTCCTCAGCCCCAGCATTTT
TRBJ1-4 TRBV15 . . CATSRDRGEGEKLFF TGTGCCACCAGCAGAGATCGAGGGGAAGGGGAAAAACTGTTTTTT
TRBJ1-5 TRBV7-8 . . CASSQQAFGNQPQHF TGTGCCAGCAGCCAACAGGCCTTCGGCAATCAGCCCCAGCATTTT